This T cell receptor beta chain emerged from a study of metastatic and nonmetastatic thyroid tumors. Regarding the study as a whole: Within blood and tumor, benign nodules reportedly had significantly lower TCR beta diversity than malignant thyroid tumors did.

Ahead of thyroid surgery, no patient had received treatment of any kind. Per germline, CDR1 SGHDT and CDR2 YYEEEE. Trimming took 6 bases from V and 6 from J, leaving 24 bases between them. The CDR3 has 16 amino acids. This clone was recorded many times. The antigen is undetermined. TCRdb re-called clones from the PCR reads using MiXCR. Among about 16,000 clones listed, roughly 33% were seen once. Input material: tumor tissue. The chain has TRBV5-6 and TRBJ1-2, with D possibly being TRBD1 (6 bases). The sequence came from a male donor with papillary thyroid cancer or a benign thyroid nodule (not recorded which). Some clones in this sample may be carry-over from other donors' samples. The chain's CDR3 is CASTTPQGLKYNGYTF. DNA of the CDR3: TGTGCCAGCACGACCCCACAGGGTTTAAAATATAATGGCTACACCTTC.